A selection of T cell receptor beta chains follows, all from one sample in a study of blood T cell repertoires in COVID-19. Only in-frame clones appear in the TCRdb table, and some are missing; sequencing was by immunoSEQ multiplex PCR. Here the sample spans under 250,000 clones, approximately 91% being singletons. Material: peripheral blood. The receptors here all came from a man aged 60 to 69 who had recovered from COVID-19. Each CDR3 is given with its conserved first and last residue. The D gene is left open where the match is weak. Rows may omit the clone size; those that give it use once, few, many or a size class.

>.|TRBD1|15|TRBV19|TRBJ2-2
CASSTRQGLGGELFF
TGTGCCAGTAGTACCCGACAGGGCCTGGGCGGGGAGCTGTTTTTT
>.|TRBD1|19|TRBV28|TRBJ1-3
CASSPWDLQGLSSGNTIYF
TGTGCCAGCAGTCCCTGGGACCTACAGGGGCTATCCTCTGGAAACACCATATATTTT
>.|.|16|TRBV7-8|TRBJ1-5
CASSSYRFAGNQPQHF
TGTGCCAGCAGCTCATATAGGTTCGCGGGCAATCAGCCCCAGCATTTT
>.|.|17|TRBV11-2|TRBJ1-3
CASSLLSRSFSGNTIYF
TGTGCCAGCAGCTTACTCTCAAGAAGCTTCTCTGGAAACACCATATATTTT
>.|.|16|TRBV7-2|TRBJ2-2
CASSLMGGGLSGELFF
TGTGCCAGCAGCTTAATGGGAGGGGGACTGTCCGGGGAGCTGTTTTTT
>.|.|15|TRBV28|TRBJ2-1
CASSPSSWPYSEQFF
TGTGCCAGCAGTCCCTCCTCGTGGCCCTACAGTGAGCAGTTCTTC
>.|TRBD1|13|TRBV9|TRBJ2-5
CASSQGAQETQYF
TGTGCCAGCAGTCAGGGGGCTCAAGAGACCCAGTACTTC
>once|TRBD1|14|TRBV2|TRBJ2-7
CASSERTGPYEQYF
TGTGCCAGCAGTGAGAGGACAGGCCCCTACGAGCAGTACTTC
>.|TRBD2|16|TRBV24-1|TRBJ2-7
CATSDPTSGSIYEQYF
TGTGCCACCAGTGATCCAACTAGCGGGAGCATCTACGAGCAGTACTTC
>.|TRBD2|13|TRBV3-1/TRBV3-2|TRBJ2-1
CASSSSGYNEQFF
TGTGCCAGCAGCAGTAGCGGGTACAATGAGCAGTTCTTC
>few|.|14|TRBV18|TRBJ2-3
CASSPSQKEDTQYF
TGTGCCAGCTCACCGTCACAGAAAGAGGATACGCAGTATTTT
>.|TRBD1|14|TRBV7-2|TRBJ1-5
CASSSTGGNQPQHF
TGTGCCAGCAGCTCTACAGGGGGCAATCAGCCCCAGCATTTT
>few|.|17|TRBV15|TRBJ1-5
CATSRDRGGYSNQPQHF
TGTGCCACCAGCAGAGATCGGGGTGGATATAGCAATCAGCCCCAGCATTTT
>few|.|13|TRBV6-6|TRBJ1-1
CASSYWANTEAFF
TGTGCCAGCAGTTACTGGGCAAACACTGAAGCTTTCTTT
>once|TRBD1|16|TRBV18|TRBJ2-7
CASSPSGTGGSGEQYF
TGTGCCAGCTCACCGTCCGGGACAGGGGGATCGGGCGAGCAGTACTTC
>.|.|16|TRBV3-1/TRBV3-2|TRBJ1-5
CASSQDSSGRNQPQHF
TGTGCCAGCAGCCAAGATAGTTCAGGTCGCAATCAGCCCCAGCATTTT
>.|TRBD2|15|TRBV6-6|TRBJ2-7
CASSYGGGYSYEQYF
TGTGCCAGCAGTTACGGCGGGGGTTACTCCTACGAGCAGTACTTC
>.|.|14|TRBV28|TRBJ2-7
CASSPLEASHEQYF
TGTGCCAGCAGTCCCCTCGAGGCCTCCCACGAGCAGTACTTC
>.|.|15|TRBV5-4|TRBJ1-2
CASSLPRGTNYGYTF
TGTGCCAGCAGCTTGCCCCGAGGGACTAACTATGGCTACACCTTC
>few|.|13|TRBV7-8|TRBJ1-6
CASSIFVGEALHF
TGTGCCAGCAGCATATTTGTAGGAGAAGCCCTCCACTTT
>.|TRBD2|17|TRBV5-6|TRBJ2-5
CASSGGLAGPLGETQYF
TGTGCCAGCAGCGGGGGACTAGCGGGCCCCCTGGGAGAGACCCAGTACTTC